This T cell receptor beta chain was recovered during a study of T-cell memory formation after mild COVID-19. For the study at large: The two donors had largely donor-specific TCR clusters. Findings and caveats of the study: Some clones that responded were present in memory (sampled pre-infection), which suggests cross-reactive memory joined. Day 15 to 85 contracting clones showed balanced CD4/CD8; day 15 to 37 expanders favored CD4+.

Comment on this clonotype: As yet, its antigen is unknown.

5'RACE primed from the constant segment yielded TCR alpha and TCR beta cDNA libraries bearing sample barcodes and UMIs. Each CDR3 protein is one row after TCRdb ran MiXCR on the 5' RACE reads. Here the sample spans about 190,000 distinct CDR3 sequences, about 11% being singletons. This CDR3 is 14 amino acids long. Between the trimmed V and J ends, which lost 6 bases and 2 bases, there was a span of 14 bases. Germline V gene sequence: CDR1 DFQATT, CDR2 SNEGSKA (reference sequence). V gene TRBV20-1 combines with J gene TRBJ2-1, with D possibly called TRBD1 or TRBD2 (5 bases each). The source is a young man who had mild COVID-19 (a few samples of this study predate the infection). Cell type and time point are not known. The sample taken for sequencing was PBMCs or a T cell subset sorted from them (not recorded which). The CDR3 DNA reads as TGCAGTGCGGGTCGGGACGCGACCTACAATGAGCAGTTCTTC. As protein: CSAGRDATYNEQFF.